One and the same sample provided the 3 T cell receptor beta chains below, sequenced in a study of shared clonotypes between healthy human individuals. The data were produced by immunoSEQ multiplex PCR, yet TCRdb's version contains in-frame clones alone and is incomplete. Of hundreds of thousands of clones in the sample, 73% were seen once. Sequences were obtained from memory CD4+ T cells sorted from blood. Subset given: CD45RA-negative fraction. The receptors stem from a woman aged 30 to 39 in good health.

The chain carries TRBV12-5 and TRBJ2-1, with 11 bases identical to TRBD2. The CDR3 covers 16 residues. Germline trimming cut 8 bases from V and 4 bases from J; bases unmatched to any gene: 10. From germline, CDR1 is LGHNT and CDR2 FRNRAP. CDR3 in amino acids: CASQTSGIGGYNEQFF. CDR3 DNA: TGTGCTAGTCAGACTAGCGGGATTGGGGGATACAATGAGCAGTTCTTC.

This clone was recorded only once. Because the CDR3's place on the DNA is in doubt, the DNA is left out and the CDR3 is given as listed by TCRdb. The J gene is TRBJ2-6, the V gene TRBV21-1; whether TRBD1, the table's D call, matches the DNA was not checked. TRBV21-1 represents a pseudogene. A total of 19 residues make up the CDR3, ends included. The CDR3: CASSKTIRGWGPGANVLTF.

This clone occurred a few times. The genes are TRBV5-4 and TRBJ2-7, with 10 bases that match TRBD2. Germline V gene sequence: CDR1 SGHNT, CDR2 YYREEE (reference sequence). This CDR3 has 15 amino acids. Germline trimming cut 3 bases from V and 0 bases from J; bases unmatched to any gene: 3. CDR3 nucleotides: TGTGCCAGCAGCTGGACTAGCGGTAGCTCCTACGAGCAGTACTTC. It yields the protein CASSWTSGSSYEQYF.